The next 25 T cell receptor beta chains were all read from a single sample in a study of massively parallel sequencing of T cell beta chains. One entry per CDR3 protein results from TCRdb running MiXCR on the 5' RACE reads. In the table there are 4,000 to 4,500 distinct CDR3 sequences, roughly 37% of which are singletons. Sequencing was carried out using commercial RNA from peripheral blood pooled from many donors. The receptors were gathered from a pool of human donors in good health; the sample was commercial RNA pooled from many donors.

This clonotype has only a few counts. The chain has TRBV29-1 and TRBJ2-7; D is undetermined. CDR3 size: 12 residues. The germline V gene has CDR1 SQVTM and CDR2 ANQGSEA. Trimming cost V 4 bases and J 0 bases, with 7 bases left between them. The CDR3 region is CSVGQSSYEQYF. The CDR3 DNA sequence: TGCAGCGTTGGTCAGAGCTCCTACGAGCAGTACTTC.

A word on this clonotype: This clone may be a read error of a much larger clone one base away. This CDR3 reads CSVEGDCYTF. CDR3 nucleotides: TGCAGCGTTGAAGGGGATTGCTACACCTTC. The chain combines TRBV29-1 with TRBJ1-2; D remains ambiguous. The germline V and J ends were trimmed by 1 base and 9 bases, with 6 bases remaining between them. CDR1 is SQVTM, CDR2 ANQGSEA, per germline. The CDR3 extends over 10 amino acids. Filled out from reference TRBV29-1 and TRBJ1-2, the complete variable domain reads SAVISQKPSRDICQRGTSLTIQCQVDSQVTMMFWYRQQPGQSLTLIATANQGSEATYESGFVIDKFPISRPNLTFSTLTVSNMSPEDSSIYLCSVEGDCYTFGSGTRLTVV.

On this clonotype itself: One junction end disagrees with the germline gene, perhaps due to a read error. The CDR3 loop is CPSSRGGTEAFF. In nucleotides, the CDR3 is TGTCCCAGCAGTAGAGGAGGAACTGAAGCTTTCTTT. The genes are TRBV6-2 or TRBV6-3 and TRBJ1-1; the D is unclear. This CDR3 comprises 12 residues. CDR1 and CDR2 from the germline V gene are MNHEY and SVGEGT.

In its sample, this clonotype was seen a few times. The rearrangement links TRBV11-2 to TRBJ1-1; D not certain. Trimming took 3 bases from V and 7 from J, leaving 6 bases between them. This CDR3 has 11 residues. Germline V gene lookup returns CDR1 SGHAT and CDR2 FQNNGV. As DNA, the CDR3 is TGTGCCAGCAGCTTCCTTATTGAAGCTTTCTTT. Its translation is CASSFLIEAFF.

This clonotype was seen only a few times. This chain's CDR3 is CASSFRRTEETQYF. CDR3 coding DNA: TGCGCCAGCAGCTTTAGGAGGACAGAAGAGACCCAGTACTTC. The J gene is TRBJ2-5, the V gene TRBV5-1; D might be TRBD1 (6 bases). Trimming pared 2 bases from V and 3 bases from J, leaving 11 bases between. The length of the CDR3 is 14 residues. CDR1 is SGHRS, CDR2 YFSETQ, per germline.

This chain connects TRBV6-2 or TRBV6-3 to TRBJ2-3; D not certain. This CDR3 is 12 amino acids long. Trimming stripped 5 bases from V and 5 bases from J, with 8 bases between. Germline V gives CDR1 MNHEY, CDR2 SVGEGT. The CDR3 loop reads CASSLQRDTQYF. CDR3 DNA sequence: TGTGCCAGCAGTCTTCAGCGAGATACGCAGTATTTT.

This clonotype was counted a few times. The CDR3 DNA is TGCAGCGTGGGACAGAGCGTCTACGAGCAGTACTTC. This translates into CSVGQSVYEQYF. The chain has TRBV29-1 and TRBJ2-7; TRBD1 matches 7 bases. Germline CDR1 is SQVTM and CDR2 is ANQGSEA. The CDR3 is made up of 12 amino acids. After removal of 6 bases from V and 3 bases from J, the junction contained 5 bases not matched to a gene.

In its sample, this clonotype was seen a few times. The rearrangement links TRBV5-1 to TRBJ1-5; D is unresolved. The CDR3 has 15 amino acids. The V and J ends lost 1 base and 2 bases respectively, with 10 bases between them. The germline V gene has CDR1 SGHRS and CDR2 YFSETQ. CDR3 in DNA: TGCGCCAGCAGCTTGACCGGGTCCGGCAATCAGCCCCAGCATTTT. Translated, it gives CASSLTGSGNQPQHF.

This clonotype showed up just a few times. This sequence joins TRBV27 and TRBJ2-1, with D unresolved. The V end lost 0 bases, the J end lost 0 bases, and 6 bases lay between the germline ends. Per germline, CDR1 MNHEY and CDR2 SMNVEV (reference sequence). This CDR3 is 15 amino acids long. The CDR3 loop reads CASSLSGFSYNEQFF. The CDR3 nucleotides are TGTGCCAGCAGTTTATCGGGGTTCTCCTACAATGAGCAGTTCTTC.

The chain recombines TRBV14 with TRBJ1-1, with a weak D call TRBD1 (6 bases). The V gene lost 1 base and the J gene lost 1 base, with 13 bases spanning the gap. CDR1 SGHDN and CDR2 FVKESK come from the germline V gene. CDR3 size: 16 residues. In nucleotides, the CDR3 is TGTGCCAGCAGCCAAGTGAGAGGGGGACCGAACACTGAAGCTTTCTTT. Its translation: CASSQVRGGPNTEAFF.

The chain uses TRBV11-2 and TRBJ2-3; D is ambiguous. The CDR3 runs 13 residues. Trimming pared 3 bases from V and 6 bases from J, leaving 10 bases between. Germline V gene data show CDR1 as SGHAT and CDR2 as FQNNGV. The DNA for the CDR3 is TGTGCCAGCAGCTTGGATCCTCTCGATACGCAGTATTTT. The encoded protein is CASSLDPLDTQYF.

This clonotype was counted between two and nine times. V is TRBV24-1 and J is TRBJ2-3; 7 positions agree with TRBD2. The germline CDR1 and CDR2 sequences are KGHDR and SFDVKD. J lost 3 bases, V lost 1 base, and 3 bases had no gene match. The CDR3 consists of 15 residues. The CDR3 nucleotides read TGTGCCACCAGTGATTTCGGGCGGGAGACAGATACGCAGTATTTT. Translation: CATSDFGRETDTQYF.

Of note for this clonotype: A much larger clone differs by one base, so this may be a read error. CDR3 sequence: CSVEVTGETQYF. Written as DNA, the CDR3 is TGCAGCGTTGAGGTGACAGGAGAGACCCAGTACTTC. The rearrangement uses TRBV29-1 and TRBJ2-5; D perhaps matches TRBD1 (6 bases). The CDR3 runs to 12 residues. V gave up 3 bases and J gave up 4 bases, with 9 bases separating them. The germline CDR1 and CDR2 sequences are SQVTM and ANQGSEA. The whole variable domain, remainder taken from reference TRBV29-1 and TRBJ2-5, is SAVISQKPSRDICQRGTSLTIQCQVDSQVTMMFWYRQQPGQSLTLIATANQGSEATYESGFVIDKFPISRPNLTFSTLTVSNMSPEDSSIYLCSVEVTGETQYFGPGTRLLVL.

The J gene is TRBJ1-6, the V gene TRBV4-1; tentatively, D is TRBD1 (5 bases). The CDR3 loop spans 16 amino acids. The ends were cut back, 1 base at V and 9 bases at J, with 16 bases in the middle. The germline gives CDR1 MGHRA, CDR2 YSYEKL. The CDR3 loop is CASSQAGSRVGSPLHF. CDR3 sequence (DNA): TGCGCCAGCAGCCAAGCTGGTTCCAGGGTTGGTTCACCCCTCCACTTT.

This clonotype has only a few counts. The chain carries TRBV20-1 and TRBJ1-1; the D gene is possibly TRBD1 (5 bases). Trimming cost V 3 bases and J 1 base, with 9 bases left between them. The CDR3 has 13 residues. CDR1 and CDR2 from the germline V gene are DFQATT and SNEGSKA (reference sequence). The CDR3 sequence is CSASPGPNTEAFF. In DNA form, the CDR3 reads TGCAGTGCTAGCCCGGGGCCGAACACTGAAGCTTTCTTT.

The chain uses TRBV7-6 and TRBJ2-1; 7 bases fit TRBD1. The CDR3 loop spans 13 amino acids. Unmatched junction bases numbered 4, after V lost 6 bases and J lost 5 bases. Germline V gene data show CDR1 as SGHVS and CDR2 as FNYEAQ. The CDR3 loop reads CASSPGGDNEQFF. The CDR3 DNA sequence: TGTGCCAGCAGTCCAGGGGGAGACAATGAGCAGTTCTTC.

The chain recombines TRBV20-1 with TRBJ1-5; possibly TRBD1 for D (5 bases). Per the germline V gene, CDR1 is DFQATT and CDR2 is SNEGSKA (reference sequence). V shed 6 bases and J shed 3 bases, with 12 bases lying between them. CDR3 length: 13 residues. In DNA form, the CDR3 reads TGCAGTGCCTACGGGGGGAACAATCAGCCCCAGCATTTT. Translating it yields CSAYGGNNQPQHF.

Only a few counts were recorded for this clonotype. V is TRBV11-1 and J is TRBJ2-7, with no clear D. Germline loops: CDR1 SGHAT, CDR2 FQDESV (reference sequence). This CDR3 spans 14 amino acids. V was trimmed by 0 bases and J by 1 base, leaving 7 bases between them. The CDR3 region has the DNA TGTGCCAGCAGCTTAGCAACAGCATCCTACGAGCAGTACTTC. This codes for CASSLATASYEQYF.

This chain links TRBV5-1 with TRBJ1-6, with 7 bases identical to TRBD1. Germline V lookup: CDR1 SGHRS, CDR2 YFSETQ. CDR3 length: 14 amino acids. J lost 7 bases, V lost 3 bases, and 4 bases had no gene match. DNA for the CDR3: TGCGCCAGCAGCTCGACAGGGAACAATTCACCCCTCCACTTT. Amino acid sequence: CASSSTGNNSPLHF.

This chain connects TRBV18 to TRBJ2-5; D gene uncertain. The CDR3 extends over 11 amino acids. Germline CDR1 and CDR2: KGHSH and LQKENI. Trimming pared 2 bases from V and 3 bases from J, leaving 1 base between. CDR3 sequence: CASSPKETQYF. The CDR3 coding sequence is TGTGCCAGCTCACCAAAAGAGACCCAGTACTTC.

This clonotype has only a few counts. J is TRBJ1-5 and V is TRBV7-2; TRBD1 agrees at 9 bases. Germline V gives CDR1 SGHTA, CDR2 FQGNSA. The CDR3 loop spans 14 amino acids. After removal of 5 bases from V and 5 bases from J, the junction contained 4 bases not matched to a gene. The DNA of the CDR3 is TGTGCCAGCAGCGCGGACAGGGGAGATCAGCCCCAGCATTTT. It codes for CASSADRGDQPQHF.

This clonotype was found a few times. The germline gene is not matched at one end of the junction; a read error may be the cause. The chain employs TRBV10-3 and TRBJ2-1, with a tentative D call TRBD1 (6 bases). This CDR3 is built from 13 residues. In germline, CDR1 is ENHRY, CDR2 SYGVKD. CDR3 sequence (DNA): TGTGCCATCAGGACAGGCTCCGACAATGAGCAGTTCTTC. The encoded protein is CAIRTGSDNEQFF.

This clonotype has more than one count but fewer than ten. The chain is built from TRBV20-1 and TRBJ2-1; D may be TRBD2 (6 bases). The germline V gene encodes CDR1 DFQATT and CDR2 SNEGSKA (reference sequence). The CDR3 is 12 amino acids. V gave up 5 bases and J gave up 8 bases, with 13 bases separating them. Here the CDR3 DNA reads TGCAGTGCTCTGACTAGAGGCGATGAGCAGTTCTTC. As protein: CSALTRGDEQFF.

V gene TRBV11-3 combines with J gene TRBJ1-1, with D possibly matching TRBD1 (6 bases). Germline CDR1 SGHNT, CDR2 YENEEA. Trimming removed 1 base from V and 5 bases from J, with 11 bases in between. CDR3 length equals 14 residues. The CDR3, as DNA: TGTGCCAGCAGCTTAGGGGGGGCGGGGACTGAAGCTTTCTTT. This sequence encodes CASSLGGAGTEAFF.

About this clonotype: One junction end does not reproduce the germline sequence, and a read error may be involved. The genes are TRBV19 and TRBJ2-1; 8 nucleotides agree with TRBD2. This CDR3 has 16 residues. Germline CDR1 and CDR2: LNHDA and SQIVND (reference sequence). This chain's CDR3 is CASSIDLGSGVNEQLF. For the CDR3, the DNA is TGTGCCAGTAGTATAGATCTAGGTAGCGGGGTCAATGAGCAGCTCTTC.